This TCR beta chain was sequenced during a study of OX40 agonist ivuxolimab in advanced cancers. Looking at the study overall: An anti-OX40 (CD134) antibody with agonistic activity, ivuxolimab, was administered to patients. Ivuxolimab was administered intravenously to patients at 0.01 to 10 mg/kg every 2 weeks.

Remarks on this clone: Its antigen remains unidentified.

Notes on the study in general: On average, a greater number of expanded clones characterised CD8+ T cells relative to CD4+. Clonal expansion from baseline to week 6 occurred in both CD4+ and CD8+ T cells.

The germline CDR1 and CDR2 sequences are MGHRA and YSYEKL. The CDR3 is 21 amino acids. J was trimmed by 1 base and V by 4 bases; bases with no gene match: 22. Sequenced by immunoSEQ multiplex PCR; TCRdb stores in-frame clones only, minus some. This sample has some 50,000 clones, with about 80% found just once. The chain recombines TRBV4-1 with TRBJ2-5; TRBD2 aligns across 9 bases. Material: CD4+ or CD8+ T cells sorted from blood, obtained in a trial of the OX40 agonist ivuxolimab. This receptor was obtained from an adult with an advanced solid tumor such as melanoma, head and neck, liver or kidney cancer. In nucleotides, the CDR3 is TGCGCCAGCAGCCGCCTCCCCGGGGCAGGACTAGCGCTAACATTCCAAGAGACCCAGTACTTC. It is translated as CASSRLPGAGLALTFQETQYF.